A single T cell receptor beta chain is shown here with its context. This record belongs to a study of T cell changes during pregnancy in multiple sclerosis. The method was immunoSEQ multiplex PCR; TCRdb's version includes in-frame clones alone and lacks a portion of them. The top ten hold about 6.4% of the sample, which has 50,000 to 65,000 clones, around 91% seen once. The receptor was isolated from a female donor in good health, enrolled as a control in a pregnancy study. The input for sequencing was peripheral blood, taken in the third trimester of pregnancy.

The CDR3 nucleotides are TGTGCCAGCAGTGAGGCGGGACAGGGGGTCTATGGCTACACCTTC. This gives the protein CASSEAGQGVYGYTF. The chain links TRBV6-1 to TRBJ1-2; 11 bases match TRBD1. The J segment lost 4 bases and the V segment lost 3 bases, leaving 4 bases of the junction unmatched. The germline V gene encodes CDR1 MNHNS and CDR2 SASEGT. There are 15 residues in the CDR3.